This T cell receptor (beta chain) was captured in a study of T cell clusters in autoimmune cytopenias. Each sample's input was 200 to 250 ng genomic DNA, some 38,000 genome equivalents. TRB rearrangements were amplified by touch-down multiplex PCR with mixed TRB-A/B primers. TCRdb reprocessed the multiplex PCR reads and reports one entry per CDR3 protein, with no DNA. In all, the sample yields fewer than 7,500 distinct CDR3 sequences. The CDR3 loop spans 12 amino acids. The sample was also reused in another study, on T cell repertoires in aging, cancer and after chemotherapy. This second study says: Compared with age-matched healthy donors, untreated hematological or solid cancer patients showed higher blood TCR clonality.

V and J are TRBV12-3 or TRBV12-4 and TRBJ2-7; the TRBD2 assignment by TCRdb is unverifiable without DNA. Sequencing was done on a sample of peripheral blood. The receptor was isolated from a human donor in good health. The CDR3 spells CASSSGLREQYF.